These 27 T cell receptor beta chains were all obtained from the same sample, sequenced in a study of T cells in Graves' hyperthyroidism and ophthalmopathy. The CDR3 regions of TCR beta were amplified from RNA transcripts. Using the HTBI primer set, a first-round RT-PCR was run on the TCR CDR3. Each CDR3 protein is one row after TCRdb ran MiXCR on the multiplex PCR reads. The data hold fewer than 650,000 distinct CDR3 sequences, with roughly 14% observed a single time. The sample was blood. These receptors all come from a woman aged 40 to 55 with Graves' ophthalmopathy.

This clonotype was seen repeatedly, ten times or more. The chain carries TRBV30 and TRBJ2-2; perhaps TRBD1 as D (6 bases). The CDR3 is 16 residues long. V was shortened by 6 bases and J by 0 bases, with 17 bases between the two germline ends. The germline V gene encodes CDR1 GTSNPN and CDR2 SVGIG (reference sequence). CDR3 DNA: TGTGCCTGCCTCGTACAGGGAGCTACGAACACCGGGGAGCTGTTTTTT. Its translation: CACLVQGATNTGELFF.

This chain joins TRBV7-9 and TRBJ2-5; D is uncertain. Trimming shortened V by 7 bases and J by 5 bases, and 14 bases separated the two germline ends. Germline V gene lookup returns CDR1 SEHNR and CDR2 FQNEAQ (reference sequence). This CDR3 is 13 amino acids long. The CDR3 coding sequence is TGTGCCAGCACCCACCAACAAAGGGAGACCCAGTACTTC. It specifies CASTHQQRETQYF.

This sequence joins TRBV6-5 and TRBJ2-7; D possibly uses TRBD1 or TRBD2 (5 bases each). The CDR3 covers 16 residues. Trimming left V 2 bases short and J 1 base short, with 15 bases between. CDR1 and CDR2 (germline): MNHEY, SVGAGI. CDR3 region: CASSYGRDAQSYEQYF. The CDR3 nucleotides are TGTGCCAGCAGTTACGGCCGGGACGCACAATCCTACGAGCAGTACTTC.

In this sample, this clonotype turned up many times. The chain has TRBV28 and TRBJ1-1, with D possibly matching TRBD1 (5 bases). This CDR3 region has 14 residues. CDR1 is MDHEN, CDR2 SYDVKM, per germline. Trimming stripped 3 bases from V and 2 bases from J, with 10 bases between. The CDR3 coding sequence is TGTGCCAGCAGTTTTGTCAGGGAAAACACTGAAGCTTTCTTT. Translating gives CASSFVRENTEAFF.

This clonotype was recorded at least ten times. V gene TRBV20-1 combines with J gene TRBJ2-4; D ambiguous. The germline CDR1 and CDR2 sequences are DFQATT and SNEGSKA (reference sequence). With 3 bases removed from V and 0 bases from J, the gap between germline ends came to 18 bases. The CDR3 consists of 17 residues. The CDR3 nucleotides read TGCAGTGCTAGGGTGTCCCGGGCGAAACTAGCCAAAAACATTCAGTACTTC. Translating it yields CSARVSRAKLAKNIQYF.

Only a few counts were recorded for this clonotype. CDR3 DNA: TGTGCCAGCAGCTTAAGGTTAGGGACTGGCGAGTATACGCAGTATTTT. Residues: CASSLRLGTGEYTQYF. This chain joins TRBV7-3 and TRBJ2-3, with D maybe TRBD2 (6 bases). The CDR3 has 16 amino acids. Trimming shortened V by 1 base and J by 7 bases, and 18 bases separated the two germline ends. The V gene's germline CDR1 is SGHTA and CDR2 FQGTGA. Full variable domain (remainder filled in from reference TRBV7-3 and TRBJ2-3): GAGVSQTPSNKVTEKGKYVELRCDPISGHTALYWYRQSLGQGPEFLIYFQGTGAADDSGLPNDRFFAVRPEGSVSTLKIQRTERGDSAVYLCASSLRLGTGEYTQYFGPGTRLTVL.

In this sample, this clonotype turned up many times. V and J are TRBV6-5 and TRBJ1-2; D unclear. Trimming stripped 2 bases from V and 1 base from J, with 11 bases between. Germline CDR1 MNHEY, CDR2 SVGAGI. The CDR3 runs 15 residues. The CDR3: CASSYDQVINYGYTF. The DNA for the CDR3 is TGTGCCAGCAGTTACGACCAGGTTATTAACTATGGCTACACCTTC.

There are many counts of this clonotype. This chain connects TRBV15 to TRBJ2-7, with 9 bases fitting TRBD1. With V trimmed by 0 bases and J by 2 bases, 8 bases remained unmatched. The CDR3 has 17 amino acids. Looked up from germline, CDR1 is LNHNV and CDR2 is YYDKDF (reference sequence). CDR3 DNA sequence: TGTGCCACCAGCAGAGATCGGGGGACAGGGATTACCTACGAGCAGTACTTC. Amino acid sequence: CATSRDRGTGITYEQYF.

This clonotype has only a few counts. Germline is not matched at one junction end, which may reflect a read error. The rearrangement joins TRBV6-1 to TRBJ2-1, with D tentatively TRBD2 (6 bases). CDR3 length: 14 amino acids. CDR1 and CDR2 from the germline V gene are MNHNS and SASEGT. CDR3 in amino acids: CASSRESSYNGQFF. In DNA, the CDR3 is TGTGCCAGCAGCCGGGAGAGCTCCTACAATGGGCAGTTCTTC.

The V gene is TRBV18, the J gene TRBJ2-1; 15 positions match TRBD2. The germline V gene has CDR1 KGHSH and CDR2 LQKENI. The CDR3 consists of 16 residues. J was trimmed by 9 bases and V by 6 bases; bases with no gene match: 9. CDR3 bases: TGTGCCAGCTCTCGGACTAGCGGGAGGGCTAGCACTGAGCAGTTCTTC. Amino acid sequence: CASSRTSGRASTEQFF.

This clonotype was detected ten times or more. The chain carries TRBV3-1 and TRBJ1-2, with a tentative D call TRBD1 (5 bases). This CDR3 has 13 amino acids. V lost 1 base and J lost 4, with 7 bases in between. Germline loops: CDR1 LGHDT, CDR2 YNNKEL (reference sequence). This chain's CDR3 is CASSQGTRYGYTF. CDR3 coding DNA: TGTGCCAGCAGCCAAGGGACACGCTATGGCTACACCTTC.

This clonotype was found many times. This chain connects TRBV7-2 to TRBJ2-2; the D gene could be TRBD1 or TRBD2 (5 bases each). There are 16 residues in the CDR3. V lost 5 bases, J lost 5 bases, and 18 bases lay in between. The germline V gene encodes CDR1 SGHTA and CDR2 FQGNSA. CDR3 in amino acids: CASSTPGTTRTGELFF. The CDR3 DNA reads as TGTGCCAGCAGCACCCCAGGGACCACCCGGACCGGGGAGCTGTTTTTT. The complete variable domain, with remaining parts taken from reference TRBV7-2 and TRBJ2-2, reads GAGVSQSPSNKVTEKGKDVELRCDPISGHTALYWYRQSLGQGLEFLIYFQGNSAPDKSGLPSDRFSAERTGGSVSTLTIQRTQQEDSAVYLCASSTPGTTRTGELFFGEGSRLTVL.

The rearrangement links TRBV12-3 or TRBV12-4 to TRBJ2-7; D not resolved. V lost 6 bases and J 4 bases, leaving 16 bases between the germline ends. The CDR3 length is 14 residues. The DNA of the CDR3 is TGTGCCAGCAGAGTAGGGCTTTCACAGTACGAGCAGTACTTC. It codes for CASRVGLSQYEQYF.

V and J are TRBV7-9 and TRBJ1-5; D is unresolved. Germline values: CDR1 SEHNR, CDR2 FQNEAQ (reference sequence). V was shortened by 5 bases and J by 1 base, with 3 bases between the two germline ends. This CDR3 is built from 12 residues. CDR3 amino acids: CASSASNQPQHF. In DNA, the CDR3 is TGTGCCAGCAGCGCCAGCAATCAGCCCCAGCATTTT.

On this clonotype: A much larger clone is a single base away; this may be a read error. This rearrangement joins TRBV7-2 to TRBJ2-7; D is perhaps TRBD2 (6 bases). This CDR3 has 15 amino acids. Per the germline V gene, CDR1 is SGHTA and CDR2 is FQGNSA. CDR3 sequence (DNA): TGTGCCAGCAGCTTAGGGTTCGGGAGCTCCTACGAGCAGTGCTTC. This translates into CASSLGFGSSYEQCF.

Many counts were recorded for this clonotype. The chain carries TRBV20-1 and TRBJ2-7; TRBD2 agrees at 10 bases. V shed 4 bases, J shed 5 bases, and the junction held 5 bases outside the gene matches. In germline, CDR1 is DFQATT, CDR2 SNEGSKA (reference sequence). The CDR3 runs to 13 residues. CDR3 DNA: TGCAGTGCTAAGGGGACTAGCGAACACGAGCAGTACTTC. This gives the protein CSAKGTSEHEQYF.

Many counts were recorded for this clonotype. The chain uses TRBV7-2 and TRBJ2-2; D is perhaps TRBD1 or TRBD2 (5 bases each). Germline lookup yields CDR1 SGHTA and CDR2 FQGNSA. V shed 5 bases and J shed 6 bases, with 10 bases lying between them. This CDR3 has 13 residues. The CDR3 protein is CASSPRGAGELFF. CDR3 coding DNA: TGTGCCAGCAGCCCCAGAGGGGCCGGGGAGCTGTTTTTT. The full variable domain, in which reference TRBV7-2 and TRBJ2-2 provide the parts outside the CDR3, is GAGVSQSPSNKVTEKGKDVELRCDPISGHTALYWYRQSLGQGLEFLIYFQGNSAPDKSGLPSDRFSAERTGGSVSTLTIQRTQQEDSAVYLCASSPRGAGELFFGEGSRLTVL.

This clonotype has at least ten counts. The chain is built from TRBV29-1 and TRBJ2-5, with TRBD1 identical over 12 bases. The germline V gene encodes CDR1 SQVTM and CDR2 ANQGSEA. This CDR3 spans 14 amino acids. Trimming took 5 bases from V and 5 from J; bases not matched to a gene: 6. In DNA form, the CDR3 reads TGCAGCGTTATGGGACAGGGGGCGTCGGAGACCCAGTACTTC. It codes for CSVMGQGASETQYF. The full variable domain, completed using reference TRBV29-1 and TRBJ2-5, is SAVISQKPSRDICQRGTSLTIQCQVDSQVTMMFWYRQQPGQSLTLIATANQGSEATYESGFVIDKFPISRPNLTFSTLTVSNMSPEDSSIYLCSVMGQGASETQYFGPGTRLLVL.

This clonotype came up once. One base away lies a much larger clone, so this may be a sequencing read error. The conserved phenylalanine or tryptophan is not found at the CDR3 terminus, so this likely reflects a read error. This chain links TRBV27 with TRBJ2-6; possibly TRBD2 for D (5 bases). V was pared by 6 bases and J by 0 bases, with 6 bases between. The germline gives CDR1 MNHEY, CDR2 SMNVEV (reference sequence). The CDR3 loop spans 14 amino acids. CDR3 amino acids: CASSGDSGANVLTL. Here the CDR3 DNA reads TGTGCCAGCAGCGGGGACTCTGGGGCCAACGTCCTGACTCTC.

The V call is TRBV12-3 or TRBV12-4, the J call TRBJ1-5, with no clear D. V lost 3 bases to trimming and J lost 5 bases, with 8 bases between them. CDR3 size: 13 residues. Here the CDR3 reads CASSFGDHQPQHF. The CDR3 bases are TGTGCCAGCAGTTTCGGCGATCATCAGCCCCAGCATTTT.

The chain couples TRBV5-5 to TRBJ2-4; no firm D call. Between the trimmed V and J ends, which lost 0 bases and 0 bases, there was a span of 7 bases. CDR1 SGHKS and CDR2 YYEKEE come from the germline V gene (reference sequence). This CDR3 spans 15 amino acids. CDR3 sequence (DNA): TGTGCCAGCAGCTTGGCCTACTTAGCCAAAAACATTCAGTACTTC. It translates to CASSLAYLAKNIQYF.

This clonotype was recorded at least ten times. The V call is TRBV7-2, the J call TRBJ2-7; TRBD2 matches at 9 bases. This CDR3 has 15 amino acids. V was pared by 4 bases and J by 4 bases, with 8 bases of the junction left unmatched. The V gene's germline CDR1 is SGHTA and CDR2 FQGNSA. The CDR3 spells CASSSPGLAQYEQYF. The CDR3 coding sequence is TGTGCCAGCAGCTCACCGGGACTAGCCCAATACGAGCAGTACTTC.

This clonotype was detected only a few times. An end of the junction differs from the germline gene, which may be a read error. The chain combines TRBV25-1 with TRBJ1-1, with D uncertain. CDR1 and CDR2 from the germline V gene are MGHDK and SYGVNS. The CDR3 sequence is 14 residues long. CDR3 protein: CAISERTGNTEAFF. CDR3 in DNA: TGTGCCATCAGTGAGAGGACGGGGAACACTGAAGCTTTCTTT.

Notes on this clonotype: Since a much larger clone is just one base distant, this may be a read error. This chain links TRBV20-1 with TRBJ1-5; D is unclear. V lost 0 bases to trimming and J lost 5 bases, with 5 bases between them. Per germline, CDR1 DFQATT and CDR2 SNEGSKA (reference sequence). This CDR3 is built from 12 residues. For the CDR3, the DNA is TGCAGTGCTAGAGACCATCATCAGCCCCAGCATTTT. Its translation is CSARDHHQPQHF.

This clonotype was seen more than once but under ten times. The V and J genes are TRBV30 and TRBJ2-2, with D perhaps TRBD1 or TRBD2 (5 bases each). This CDR3 spans 10 amino acids. CDR1 and CDR2 (germline): GTSNPN, SVGIG (reference sequence). Trimming took off 8 bases at V and 9 bases at J, with 10 bases between the two ends. The CDR3 DNA sequence: TGTGCCGAGGGGACGAGGGAGCTGTTTTTT. Translation: CAEGTRELFF. The whole variable domain, remainder taken from reference TRBV30 and TRBJ2-2, is SQTIHQWPATLVQPVGSPLSLECTVEGTSNPNLYWYRQAAGRGLQLLFYSVGIGQISSEVPQNLSASRPQDRQFILSSKKLLLSDSGFYLCAEGTRELFFGEGSRLTVL.

This clonotype appeared many times. The chain joins TRBV7-2 to TRBJ2-4; D could derive from TRBD1 or TRBD2 (6 bases each). There are 15 residues in the CDR3. V was pared by 1 base and J by 6 bases, with 13 bases between. Germline CDR1 SGHTA, CDR2 FQGNSA. The DNA of the CDR3 is TGTGCCAGCAGCTTAGGAGGGGGGCGTGTAAACATTCAGTACTTC. Protein product: CASSLGGGRVNIQYF.

CDR3 loop: CASSIYGGQTQYF. For the CDR3, the DNA is TGTGCCAGTAGTATTTATGGGGGCCAGACCCAGTACTTC. The genes are TRBV19 and TRBJ2-5; D might be TRBD1 (6 bases). From germline, CDR1 is LNHDA and CDR2 SQIVND (reference sequence). The CDR3 is 13 residues long. V lost 3 bases to trimming and J lost 6 bases, with 11 bases between them.